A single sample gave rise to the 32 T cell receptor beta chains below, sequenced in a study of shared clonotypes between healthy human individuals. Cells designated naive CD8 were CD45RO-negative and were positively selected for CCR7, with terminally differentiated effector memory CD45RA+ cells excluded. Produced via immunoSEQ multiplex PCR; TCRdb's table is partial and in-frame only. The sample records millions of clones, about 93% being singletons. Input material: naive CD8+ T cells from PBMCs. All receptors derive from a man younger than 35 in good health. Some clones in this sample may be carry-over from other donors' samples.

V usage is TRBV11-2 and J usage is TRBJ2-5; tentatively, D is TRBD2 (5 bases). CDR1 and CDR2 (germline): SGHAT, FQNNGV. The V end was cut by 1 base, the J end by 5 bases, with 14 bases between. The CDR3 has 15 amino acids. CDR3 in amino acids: CASSLGGGSAETQYF. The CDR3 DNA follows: TGTGCCAGCAGCTTAGGTGGAGGTTCGGCGGAGACCCAGTACTTC.

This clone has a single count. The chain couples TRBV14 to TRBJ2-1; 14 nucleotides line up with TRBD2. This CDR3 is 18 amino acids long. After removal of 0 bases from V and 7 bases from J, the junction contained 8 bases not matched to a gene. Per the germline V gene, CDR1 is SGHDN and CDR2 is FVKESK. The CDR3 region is CASSQDWRTSGRHNEQFF. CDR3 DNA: TGTGCCAGCAGCCAAGATTGGCGGACTAGCGGGAGGCATAATGAGCAGTTCTTC.

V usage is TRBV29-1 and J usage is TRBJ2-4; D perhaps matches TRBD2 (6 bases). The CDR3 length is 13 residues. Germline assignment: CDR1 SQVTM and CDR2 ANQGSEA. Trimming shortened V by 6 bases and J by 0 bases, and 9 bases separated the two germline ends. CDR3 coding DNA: TGCAGCGTCATCGGGGGAGCCAAAAACATTCAGTACTTC. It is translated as CSVIGGAKNIQYF.

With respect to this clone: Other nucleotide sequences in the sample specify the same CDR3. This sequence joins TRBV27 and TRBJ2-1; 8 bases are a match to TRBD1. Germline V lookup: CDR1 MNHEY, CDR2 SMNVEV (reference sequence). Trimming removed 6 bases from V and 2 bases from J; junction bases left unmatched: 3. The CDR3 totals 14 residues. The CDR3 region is CASRDRGTYNEQFF. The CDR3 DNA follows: TGTGCCAGCAGAGACAGGGGCACCTACAATGAGCAGTTCTTC.

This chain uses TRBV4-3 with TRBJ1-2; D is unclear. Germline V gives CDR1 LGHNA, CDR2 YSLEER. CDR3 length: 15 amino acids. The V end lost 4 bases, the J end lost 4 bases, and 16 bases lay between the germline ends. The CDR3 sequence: CASSPLSGGSYGYTF. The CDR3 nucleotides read TGCGCCAGCAGCCCCCTTTCTGGCGGCTCCTATGGCTACACCTTC.

The CDR3 loop is CASSLSRLAGGGEQFF. The CDR3 DNA is TGTGCCAGCAGCTTGTCTAGGCTAGCGGGAGGGGGTGAGCAGTTCTTC. The rearrangement uses TRBV7-6 and TRBJ2-1; 12 nucleotides align to TRBD2. The V gene end was trimmed by 3 bases and the J gene end by 9 bases; junction bases not matched to a gene: 9. Germline assignment: CDR1 SGHVS and CDR2 FNYEAQ. This CDR3 has 16 amino acids.

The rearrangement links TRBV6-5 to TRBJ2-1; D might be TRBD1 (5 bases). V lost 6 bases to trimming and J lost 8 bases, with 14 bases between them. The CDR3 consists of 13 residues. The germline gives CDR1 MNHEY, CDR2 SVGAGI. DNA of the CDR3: TGTGCCAGCAGAAGGGGCGCCGTGGATGAGCAGTTCTTC. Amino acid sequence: CASRRGAVDEQFF.

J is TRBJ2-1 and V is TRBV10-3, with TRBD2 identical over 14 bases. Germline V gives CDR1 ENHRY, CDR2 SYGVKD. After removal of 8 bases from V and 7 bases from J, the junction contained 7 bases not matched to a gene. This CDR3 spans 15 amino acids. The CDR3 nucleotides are TGTGCCATCTCGGGACTAGCGGGAGTGGGGAATGAGCAGTTCTTC. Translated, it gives CAISGLAGVGNEQFF.

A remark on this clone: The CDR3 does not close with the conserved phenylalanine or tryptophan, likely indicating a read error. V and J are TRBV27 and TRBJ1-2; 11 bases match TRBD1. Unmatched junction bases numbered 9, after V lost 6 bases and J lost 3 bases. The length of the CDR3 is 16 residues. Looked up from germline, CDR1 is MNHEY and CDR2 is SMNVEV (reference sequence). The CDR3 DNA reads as TGTGCCAGCAGGCCGGGACAGGGGGGGACCTACTATGGCTACACCATC. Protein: CASRPGQGGTYYGYTI.

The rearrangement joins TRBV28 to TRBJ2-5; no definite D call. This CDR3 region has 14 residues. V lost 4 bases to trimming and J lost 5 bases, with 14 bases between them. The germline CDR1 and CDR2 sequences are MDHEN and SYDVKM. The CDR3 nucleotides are TGTGCCAGCAGTTCCTTCATGGGTCGGGAGACCCAGTACTTC. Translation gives CASSSFMGRETQYF.

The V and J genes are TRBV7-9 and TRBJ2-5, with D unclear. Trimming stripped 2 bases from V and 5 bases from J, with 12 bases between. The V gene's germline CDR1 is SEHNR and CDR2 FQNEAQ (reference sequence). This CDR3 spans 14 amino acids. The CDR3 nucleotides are TGTGCCAGCAGCTTATCTCGAGAGGTGGAGACCCAGTACTTC. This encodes CASSLSREVETQYF.

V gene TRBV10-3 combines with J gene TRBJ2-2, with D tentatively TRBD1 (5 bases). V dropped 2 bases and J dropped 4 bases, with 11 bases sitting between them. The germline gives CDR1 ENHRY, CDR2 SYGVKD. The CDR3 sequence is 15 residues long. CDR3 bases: TGTGCCATCAGTGAGGGACACTCGAGCACCGGGGAGCTGTTTTTT. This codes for CAISEGHSSTGELFF.

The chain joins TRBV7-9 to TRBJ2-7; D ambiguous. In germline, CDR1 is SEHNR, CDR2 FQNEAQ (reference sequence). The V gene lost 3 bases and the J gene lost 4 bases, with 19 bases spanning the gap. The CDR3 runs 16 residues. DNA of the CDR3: TGTGCCAGCAGCTTTAAAGAACCGGGCGATAAATACGAGCAGTACTTC. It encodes CASSFKEPGDKYEQYF. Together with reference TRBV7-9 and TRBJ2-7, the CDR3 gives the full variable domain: DTGVSQNPRHKITKRGQNVTFRCDPISEHNRLYWYRQTLGQGPEFLTYFQNEAQLEKSRLLSDRFSAERPKGSFSTLEIQRTEQGDSAMYLCASSFKEPGDKYEQYFGPGTRLTVT.

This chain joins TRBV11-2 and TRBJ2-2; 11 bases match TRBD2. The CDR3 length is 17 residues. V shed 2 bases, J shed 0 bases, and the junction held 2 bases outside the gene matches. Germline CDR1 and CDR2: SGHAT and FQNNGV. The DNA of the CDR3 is TGTGCCAGCAGCTTAAAGACTAGCGGGACGAACACCGGGGAGCTGTTTTTT. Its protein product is CASSLKTSGTNTGELFF.

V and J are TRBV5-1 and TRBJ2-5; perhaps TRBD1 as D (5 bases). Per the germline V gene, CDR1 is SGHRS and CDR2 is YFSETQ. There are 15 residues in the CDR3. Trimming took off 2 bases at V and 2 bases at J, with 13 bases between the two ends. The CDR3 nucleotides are TGCGCCAGCAGCTTCCTGGGCAACAGGCAAGAGACCCAGTACTTC. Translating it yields CASSFLGNRQETQYF.

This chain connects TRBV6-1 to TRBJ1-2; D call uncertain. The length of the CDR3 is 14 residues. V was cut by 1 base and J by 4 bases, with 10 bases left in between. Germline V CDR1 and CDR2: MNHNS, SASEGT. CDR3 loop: CASSEGGLGYGYTF. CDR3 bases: TGTGCCAGCAGTGAAGGGGGATTAGGCTATGGCTACACCTTC.

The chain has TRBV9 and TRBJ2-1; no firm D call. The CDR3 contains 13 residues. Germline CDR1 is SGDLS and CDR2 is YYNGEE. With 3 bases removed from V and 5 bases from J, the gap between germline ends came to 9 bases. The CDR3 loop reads CASSGPRDNEQFF. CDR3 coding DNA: TGTGCCAGCAGCGGACCCCGGGACAATGAGCAGTTCTTC.

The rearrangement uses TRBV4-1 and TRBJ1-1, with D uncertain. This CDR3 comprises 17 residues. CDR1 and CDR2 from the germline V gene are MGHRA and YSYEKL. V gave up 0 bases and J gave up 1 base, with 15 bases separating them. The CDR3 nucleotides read TGCGCCAGCAGCCAAGAGGTAATTAGCACCCCGAACACTGAAGCTTTCTTT. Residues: CASSQEVISTPNTEAFF.

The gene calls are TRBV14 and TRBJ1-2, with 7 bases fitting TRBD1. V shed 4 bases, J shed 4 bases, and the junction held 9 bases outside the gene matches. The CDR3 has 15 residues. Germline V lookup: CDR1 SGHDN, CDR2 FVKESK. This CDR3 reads CASSLRRDRLYGYTF. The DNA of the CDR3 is TGTGCCAGCAGCCTTCGCCGGGACAGACTCTATGGCTACACCTTC.

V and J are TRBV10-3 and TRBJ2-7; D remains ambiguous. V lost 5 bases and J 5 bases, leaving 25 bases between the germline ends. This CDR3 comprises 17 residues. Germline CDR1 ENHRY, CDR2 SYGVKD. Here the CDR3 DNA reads TGTGCCATCAGTTCGCCCGGGCCTCAAAACGTGGTCGACGAGCAGTACTTC. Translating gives CAISSPGPQNVVDEQYF.

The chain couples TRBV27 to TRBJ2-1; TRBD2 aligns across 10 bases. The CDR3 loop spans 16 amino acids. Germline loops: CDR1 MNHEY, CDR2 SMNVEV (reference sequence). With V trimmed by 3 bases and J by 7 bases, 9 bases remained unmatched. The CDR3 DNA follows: TGTGCCAGCAGTTTGTTGACTAGCGGGTTTAAGAATGAGCAGTTCTTC. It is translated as CASSLLTSGFKNEQFF.

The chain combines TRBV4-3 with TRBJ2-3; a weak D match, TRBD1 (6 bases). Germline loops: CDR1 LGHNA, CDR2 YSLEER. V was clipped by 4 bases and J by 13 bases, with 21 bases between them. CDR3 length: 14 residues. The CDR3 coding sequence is TGCGCCAGCAGCCCATCAACTAGGGACAAGGAAGAGTATTTT. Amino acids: CASSPSTRDKEEYF.

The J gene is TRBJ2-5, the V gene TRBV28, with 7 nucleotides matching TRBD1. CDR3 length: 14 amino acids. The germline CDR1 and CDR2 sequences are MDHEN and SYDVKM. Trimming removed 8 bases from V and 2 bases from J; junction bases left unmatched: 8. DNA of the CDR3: TGTGCCAGCTATAGGACAGGCCGACAAGAGACCCAGTACTTC. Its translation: CASYRTGRQETQYF.

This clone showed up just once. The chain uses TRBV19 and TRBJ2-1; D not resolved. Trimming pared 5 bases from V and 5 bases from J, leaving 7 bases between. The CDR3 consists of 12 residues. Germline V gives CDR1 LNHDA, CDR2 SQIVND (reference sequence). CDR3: CASSLTHNEQFF. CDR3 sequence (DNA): TGTGCCAGTAGTCTTACCCACAATGAGCAGTTCTTC.

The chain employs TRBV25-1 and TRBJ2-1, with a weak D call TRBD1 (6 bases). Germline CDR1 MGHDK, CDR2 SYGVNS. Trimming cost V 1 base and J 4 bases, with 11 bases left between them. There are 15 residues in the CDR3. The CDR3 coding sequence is TGTGCCAGCAGTGAATGGGGGACACCTTACAATGAGCAGTTCTTC. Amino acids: CASSEWGTPYNEQFF.

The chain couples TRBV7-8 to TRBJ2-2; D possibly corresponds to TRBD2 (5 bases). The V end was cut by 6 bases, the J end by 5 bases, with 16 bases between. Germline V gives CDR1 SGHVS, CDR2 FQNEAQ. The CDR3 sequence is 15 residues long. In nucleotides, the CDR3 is TGTGCCAGCAGACCCACTAGTTTGGTTACCGGGGAGCTGTTTTTT. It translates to CASRPTSLVTGELFF.

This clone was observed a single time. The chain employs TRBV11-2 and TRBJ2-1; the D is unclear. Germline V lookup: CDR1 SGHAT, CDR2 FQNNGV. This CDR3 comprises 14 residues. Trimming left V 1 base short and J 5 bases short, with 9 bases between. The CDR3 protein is CASSLGSPNNEQFF. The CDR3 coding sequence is TGTGCCAGCAGCTTAGGGTCTCCCAACAATGAGCAGTTCTTC.

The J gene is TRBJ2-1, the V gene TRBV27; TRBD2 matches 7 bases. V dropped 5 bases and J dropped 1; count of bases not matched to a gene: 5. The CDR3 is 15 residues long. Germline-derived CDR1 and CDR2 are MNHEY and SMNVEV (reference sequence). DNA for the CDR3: TGTGCCAGCAGTACCGAAGCGGGATCCTACAATGAGCAGTTCTTC. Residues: CASSTEAGSYNEQFF.

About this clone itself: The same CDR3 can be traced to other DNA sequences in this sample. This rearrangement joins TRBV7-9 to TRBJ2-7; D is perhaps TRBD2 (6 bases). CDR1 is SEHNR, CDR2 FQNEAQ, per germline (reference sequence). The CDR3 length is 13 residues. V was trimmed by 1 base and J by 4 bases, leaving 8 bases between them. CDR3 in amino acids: CASSLGAGYEQYF. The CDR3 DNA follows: TGTGCCAGCAGCTTAGGGGCGGGGTACGAGCAGTACTTC.

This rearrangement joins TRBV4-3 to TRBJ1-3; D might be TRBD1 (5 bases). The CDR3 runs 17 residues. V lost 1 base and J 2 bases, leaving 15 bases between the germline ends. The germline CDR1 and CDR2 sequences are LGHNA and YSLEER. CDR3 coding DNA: TGCGCCAGCAGCCAAGGTCAGGGAACGTTCGCTGGAAACACCATATATTTT. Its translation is CASSQGQGTFAGNTIYF.

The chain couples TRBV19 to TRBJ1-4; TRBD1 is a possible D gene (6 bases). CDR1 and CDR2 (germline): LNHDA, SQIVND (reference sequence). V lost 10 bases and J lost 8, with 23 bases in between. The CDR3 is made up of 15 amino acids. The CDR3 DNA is TGTGCCACCTCTCAAGACCGGGACAATAGCGAAAAACTGTTTTTT. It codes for CATSQDRDNSEKLFF.

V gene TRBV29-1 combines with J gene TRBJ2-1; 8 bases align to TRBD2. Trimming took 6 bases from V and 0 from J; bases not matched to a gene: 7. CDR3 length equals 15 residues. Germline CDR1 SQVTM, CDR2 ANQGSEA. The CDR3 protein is CSVPGLGSSYNEQFF. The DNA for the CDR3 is TGCAGCGTCCCGGGACTAGGGAGCTCCTACAATGAGCAGTTCTTC.